Included here is one T cell receptor (beta chain) sequence, with context. Its antigen remains undetermined. The input lacks base qualities; no much larger clone sits a single base away. The approximately 41 donors, aged roughly 6 to 95 years, were systemically healthy Caucasian individuals from Russia. Approximately 9 milliliters of peripheral blood were collected from each donor into EDTA-treated Vacutainer tubes. Ficoll-Paque density-gradient centrifugation was used to isolate PBMCs, with at least 6.5 million per sample. Total RNA was extracted from PBMCs with Trizol reagent, with at least 5.5 micrograms obtained per sample. For every donor, flow cytometry on a PBMC aliquot measured the percentage of naive CD45RAhigh/CD27high T cells. This sample was taken from a study of blood T cells in healthy people across ages (dated by TCRdb to 2013 to 2016). With regard to the full study: In model experiments, template switching captured about one uniquely barcoded TCR beta cDNA molecule for every two T cells. Using deep sequencing normalized with unique cDNA molecular identifiers, the study measured how TCR beta repertoire diversity changes with age. The donors were split into four age groups: young (average 16 years), middle-aged (nearly 40), aged (over 55) and long-lived (more than 80). For two donors (one aged 18 to 30 and one aged 80 or older), the study analyzed two additional independent replicas of 1 million unique cDNA reads from the same blood draw. Paper-wide results and their limitations: Conclusive comparison of naive and antigen-experienced compartments was prevented by the profiling of bulk unsorted PBMCs. Observed TCR beta diversity per million T cells fell roughly linearly with age, and a significant reduction was already apparent by age about 43. A strong correlation was found between observed TCR beta diversity and the percentage of naive T cells measured by flow cytometry. Compared with the aged group, the long-lived group had more naive CD4+ T cells, fewer expanded clones and increased TCR diversity, a pattern suggesting age selection. Total diversity estimates from one million sequenced T cells were considered lower bounds and underestimates. The CMV infection status of donors was not known, potentially confounding age-related changes in expanded clonotypes.

Per the germline V gene (reference sequence), DFQATT is the CDR1 and SNEGSKA is the CDR2. The CDR3 runs 13 amino acids, cysteine and phenylalanine included. This entry keeps only the CDR3 DNA: 39 bases, framed from base 1. At the junction V is shortened by 6 bases and J by 3 bases, with 15 bases in between. Library method: 5' RACE. Reads for this sample came from an Illumina HiSeq 2500. A second 7 to 11 cycle PCR used a sample-barcoded 5' primer and a J-beta primer mix. A unique molecular identifier was introduced onto each TCR beta cDNA molecule by a template-switch 5' adaptor carrying 12 random nucleotides. Each sample yielded at least 2.5 million CDR3-containing paired-end reads. First-strand cDNA was synthesized from all RNA with the Mint cDNA synthesis kit, primed by a TRBC-specific oligonucleotide. Following uracil-DNA glycosylase treatment, all cDNA underwent a first 18-cycle PCR with the universal primers M1SS and BC2_uni_R. As for how the authors treated the data: For normalization, 1 million high-quality reads, each with a distinct molecular identifier, were randomly selected from each sample. Instead of being binned into consensus sequences, reads with shared molecular identifiers were discarded. MiTCR, set to a Q25 quality threshold and the strictest error-elimination algorithm, was used for CDR3 identification, clonotype clustering and error correction. A nonparametric unseen species model with Euler transformation was used to estimate a lower bound on total TCR beta diversity. TCRdb passed the public sequencing reads through fastp at Q25 and MiXCR, retaining productive beta sequences. Identical CDR3 protein sequences are pooled into one entry, listed with their most common genes and DNA. TCRdb's processing, not the authors' own work, is the source of the V and J calls. The sample profile shows about 840,000 distinct CDR3 sequences; 25% to 35% of them were found once. The ten most abundant clones make up roughly 10% of the sample.

These data were also filed under a second study, of T cells of mothers and their children. As that second paper reports: Donors were nine systemically healthy Caucasian individuals: three mothers and their six children. cDNA synthesis used all of the extracted RNA, with approximately 1.4 ug of RNA in each 15 ul reaction. In the second PCR, the M1S primer added sample barcodes and 2-4 random nucleotides. Over 10 million TCR beta CDR3 reads came from each mother, compared with approximately 3 million reads from each child. In both related and unrelated pairs, thymic selection shapes the output of TCR recombination in a similar way, with inherited differences having only a minor effect. Normalized repertoire overlap in related mother-child pairs was always slightly higher than in unrelated mother-child pairs, but the difference was never significant. With a sensitivity of about 100 clones per million clonotypes, no persistent microchimeric T cell clones were detected. Deep NGS was used in the study to compare the TCR beta repertoires of mothers and children and to look for features that separate related mother-child pairs from unrelated individuals. On average, the children were roughly 12 +/- 4 years old, while the mothers were about 40 +/- 4 years old. After adapter ligation with NEBNext reagents, the libraries were sequenced on Illumina HiSeq 2000 with 100+100 nt paired-end reads. Mother and child libraries were prepared a month apart and sequenced in separate runs to prevent cross-contamination. Each donor had between about 450,000 and 2,200,000 distinct TCR beta clonotypes identified. Naive TCR beta clonotypes were estimated from low-frequency clonotypes matched to each donor's FACS-determined naive share, without sorting.

This receptor was obtained from a woman aged 40 to 50 in good health. Here the chain combines TRBV20-1 and TRBJ2-7; the D segment may tentatively be TRBD1 or TRBD2, each giving 5 matched bases. The material sequenced was blood. The base sequence is TGCAGTGCCCGAACTTGGGGGAACTACGAGCAGTACTTC. Its product reads: CSARTWGNYEQYF.